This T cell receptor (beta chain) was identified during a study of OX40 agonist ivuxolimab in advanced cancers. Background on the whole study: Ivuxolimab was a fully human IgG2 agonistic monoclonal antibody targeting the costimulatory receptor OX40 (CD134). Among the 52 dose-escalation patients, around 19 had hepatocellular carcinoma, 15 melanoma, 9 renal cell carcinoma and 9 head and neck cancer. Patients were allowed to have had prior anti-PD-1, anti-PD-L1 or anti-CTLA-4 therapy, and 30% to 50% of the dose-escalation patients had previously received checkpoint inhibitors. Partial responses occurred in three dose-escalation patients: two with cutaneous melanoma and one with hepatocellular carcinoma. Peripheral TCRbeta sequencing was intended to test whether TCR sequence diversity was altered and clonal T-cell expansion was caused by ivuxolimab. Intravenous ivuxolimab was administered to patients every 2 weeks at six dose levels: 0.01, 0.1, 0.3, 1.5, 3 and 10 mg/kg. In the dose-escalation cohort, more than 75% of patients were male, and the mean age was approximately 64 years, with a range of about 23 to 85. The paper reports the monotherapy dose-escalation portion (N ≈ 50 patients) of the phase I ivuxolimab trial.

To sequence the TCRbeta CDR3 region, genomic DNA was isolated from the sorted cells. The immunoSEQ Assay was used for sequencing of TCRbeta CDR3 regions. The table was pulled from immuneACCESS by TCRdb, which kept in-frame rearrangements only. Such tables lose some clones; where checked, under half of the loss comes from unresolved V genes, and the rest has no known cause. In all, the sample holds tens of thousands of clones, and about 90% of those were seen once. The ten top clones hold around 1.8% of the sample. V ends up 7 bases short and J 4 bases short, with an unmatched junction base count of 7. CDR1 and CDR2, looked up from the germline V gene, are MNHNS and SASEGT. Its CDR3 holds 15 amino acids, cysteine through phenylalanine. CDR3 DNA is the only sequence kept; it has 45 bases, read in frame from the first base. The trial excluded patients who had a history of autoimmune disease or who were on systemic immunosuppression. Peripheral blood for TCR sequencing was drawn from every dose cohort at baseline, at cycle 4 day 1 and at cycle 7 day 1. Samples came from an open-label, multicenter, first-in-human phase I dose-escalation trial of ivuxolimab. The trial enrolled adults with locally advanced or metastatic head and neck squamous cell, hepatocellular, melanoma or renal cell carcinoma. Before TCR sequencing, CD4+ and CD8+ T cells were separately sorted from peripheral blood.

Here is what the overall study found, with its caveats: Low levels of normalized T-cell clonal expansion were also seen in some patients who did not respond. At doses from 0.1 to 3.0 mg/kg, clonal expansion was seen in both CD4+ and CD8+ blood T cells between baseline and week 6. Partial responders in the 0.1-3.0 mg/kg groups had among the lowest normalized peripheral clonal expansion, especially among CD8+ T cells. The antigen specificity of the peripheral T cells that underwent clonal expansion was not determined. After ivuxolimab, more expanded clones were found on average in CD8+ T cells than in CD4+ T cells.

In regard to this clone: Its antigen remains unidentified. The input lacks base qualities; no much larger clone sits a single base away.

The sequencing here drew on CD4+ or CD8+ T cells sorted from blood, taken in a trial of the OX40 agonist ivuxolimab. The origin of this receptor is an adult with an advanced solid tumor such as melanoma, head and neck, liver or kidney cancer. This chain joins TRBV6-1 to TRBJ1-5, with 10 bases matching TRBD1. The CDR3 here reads CASTGDRGLNQPQHF. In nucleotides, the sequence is TGTGCCAGCACCGGGGACAGGGGCCTTAATCAGCCCCAGCATTTT.